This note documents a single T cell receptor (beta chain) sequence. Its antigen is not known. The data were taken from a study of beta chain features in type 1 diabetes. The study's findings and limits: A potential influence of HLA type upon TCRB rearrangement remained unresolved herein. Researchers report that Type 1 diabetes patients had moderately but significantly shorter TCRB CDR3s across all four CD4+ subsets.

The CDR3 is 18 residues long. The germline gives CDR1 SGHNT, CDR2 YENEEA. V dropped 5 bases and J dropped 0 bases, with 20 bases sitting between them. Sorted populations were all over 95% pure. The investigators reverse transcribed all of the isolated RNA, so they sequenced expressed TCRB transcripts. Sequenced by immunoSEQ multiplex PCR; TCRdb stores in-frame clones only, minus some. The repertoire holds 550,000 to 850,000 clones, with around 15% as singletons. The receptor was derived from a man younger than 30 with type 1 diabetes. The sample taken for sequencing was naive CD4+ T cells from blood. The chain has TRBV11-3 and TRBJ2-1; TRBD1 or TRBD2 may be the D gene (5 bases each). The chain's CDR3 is CASSPRGQPEGSYNEQFF. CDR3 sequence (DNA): TGTGCCAGCAGCCCTAGGGGCCAGCCCGAGGGCTCCTACAATGAGCAGTTCTTC.